One and the same sample provided the 18 T cell receptor beta chains below, sequenced in a study of T cell responses to AZD1222 COVID-19 vaccine. Repertoires were generated with immunoSEQ multiplex PCR, while TCRdb's copy carries only in-frame clones and drops some. The sample has around 130,000 clones, about nine tenths seen once; the top ten hold 9.5%. The source material was peripheral blood, sampled 28 days after the second AZD1222 dose. Receptors were obtained from an adult who received the AZD1222 COVID-19 vaccine.

The rearrangement uses TRBV5-4 and TRBJ1-2, with D perhaps matching TRBD1 (6 bases). V shed 2 bases and J shed 2 bases, with 13 bases lying between them. Per germline, CDR1 SGHNT and CDR2 YYREEE (reference sequence). There are 15 residues in the CDR3. The CDR3 reads CASSLGGLGNYGYTF. The CDR3 DNA reads TGTGCCAGCAGCTTAGGGGGACTGGGAAACTATGGCTACACCTTC.

The chain has TRBV6-6 and TRBJ1-5; D is perhaps TRBD1 (5 bases). The CDR3 sequence is 14 residues long. The V and J ends lost 0 bases and 4 bases respectively, with 7 bases between them. CDR1 is MNHNY, CDR2 SVGAGI, per germline (reference sequence). The CDR3 DNA is TGTGCCAGCAGTTACTCGTCAGGGAATCAGCCCCAGCATTTT. Its translation: CASSYSSGNQPQHF.

V and J are TRBV2 and TRBJ1-2, with 10 bases matching TRBD1. This CDR3 spans 15 amino acids. Germline CDR1 SNHLY, CDR2 FYNNEI. The V gene end was trimmed by 7 bases and the J gene end by 2 bases; junction bases not matched to a gene: 7. This chain's CDR3 is CASTTGTGVNYGYTF. DNA of the CDR3: TGTGCCAGCACTACCGGGACAGGGGTCAACTATGGCTACACCTTC.

The J gene is TRBJ1-5, the V gene TRBV7-9; the match to TRBD1 covers 8 bases. Germline V gives CDR1 SEHNR, CDR2 FQNEAQ (reference sequence). CDR3 length: 14 residues. Trimming at V came to 1 base and at J to 7 bases, leaving 3 bases not matched to a gene. CDR3 sequence: CASSLGDRLQPQHF. Here the CDR3 DNA reads TGTGCCAGCAGCTTAGGGGACAGGCTGCAGCCCCAGCATTTT.

V usage is TRBV30 and J usage is TRBJ2-5, with D possibly TRBD2 on 6 matching bases. V shed 2 bases and J shed 2 bases, with 9 bases lying between them. The germline V gene encodes CDR1 GTSNPN and CDR2 SVGIG (reference sequence). CDR3 length equals 13 residues. The CDR3 DNA reads as TGTGCCTGGAGTTGGGGGGTGCAAGAGACCCAGTACTTC. It is translated as CAWSWGVQETQYF.

The chain is built from TRBV27 and TRBJ1-5; TRBD1 matches 8 bases. CDR3 size: 15 residues. Germline V gene lookup returns CDR1 MNHEY and CDR2 SMNVEV (reference sequence). V was pared by 0 bases and J by 2 bases, with 0 bases of the junction left unmatched. The CDR3 sequence: CASSLSTGGNQPQHF. In DNA form, the CDR3 reads TGTGCCAGCAGTTTATCGACAGGGGGCAATCAGCCCCAGCATTTT.

This chain connects TRBV4-1 to TRBJ1-3; perhaps TRBD1 as D (5 bases). Per germline, CDR1 MGHRA and CDR2 YSYEKL. This CDR3 is 13 amino acids long. V was pared by 4 bases and J by 9 bases, with 13 bases between. The CDR3 sequence: CASSRQGDGTIYF. As DNA, the CDR3 is TGCGCCAGCAGCCGTCAAGGGGACGGCACCATATATTTT.

The chain combines TRBV6-5 with TRBJ2-7; no reliable D call. The CDR3 spans 15 residues. The germline CDR1 and CDR2 sequences are MNHEY and SVGAGI. V gave up 4 bases and J gave up 0 bases, with 13 bases separating them. The CDR3 DNA reads TGTGCCAGCAGTTGGAGAAGAGAGAGCTCCTACGAGCAGTACTTC. This sequence encodes CASSWRRESSYEQYF.

This chain uses TRBV7-9 with TRBJ1-5; weak D call: TRBD1 (6 bases). V was clipped by 5 bases and J by 0 bases, with 14 bases between them. The CDR3 runs 16 residues. Per the germline V gene, CDR1 is SEHNR and CDR2 is FQNEAQ (reference sequence). CDR3 amino acids: CASSLVTGYSNQPQHF. The CDR3 DNA is TGTGCCAGCAGCCTAGTGACAGGATATAGCAATCAGCCCCAGCATTTT.

The V gene is TRBV5-4, the J gene TRBJ1-2, with D maybe TRBD1 (6 bases). The V end was cut by 4 bases, the J end by 4 bases, with 14 bases between. Germline loops: CDR1 SGHNT, CDR2 YYREEE (reference sequence). The CDR3 has 14 residues. The chain's CDR3 is CASSNPGTPYGYTF. The CDR3 nucleotides read TGTGCCAGCAGCAACCCAGGGACACCCTATGGCTACACCTTC. Variable domain in full (rest from reference TRBV5-4 and TRBJ1-2): ETGVTQSPTHLIKTRGQQVTLRCSSQSGHNTVSWYQQALGQGPQFIFQYYREEENGRGNFPPRFSGLQFPNYSSELNVNALELDDSALYLCASSNPGTPYGYTFGSGTRLTVV.

This chain connects TRBV6-2 or TRBV6-3 to TRBJ1-5; possible D gene TRBD1, 6 bases. CDR3 length equals 15 residues. The V gene lost 6 bases and the J gene lost 1 base, with 13 bases spanning the gap. The germline CDR1 and CDR2 sequences are MNHEY and SVGEGT. CDR3 DNA sequence: TGTGCCAGCAGCCCTGCGGGGGGCAGCAATCAGCCCCAGCATTTT. It translates to CASSPAGGSNQPQHF.

This chain connects TRBV6-1 to TRBJ2-1; D gene ambiguous. Per the germline V gene, CDR1 is MNHNS and CDR2 is SASEGT. The CDR3 extends over 12 amino acids. Trimming took off 3 bases at V and 4 bases at J, with 4 bases between the two ends. The DNA of the CDR3 is TGTGCCAGCAGTGAGTTGTACAATGAGCAGTTCTTC. It specifies CASSELYNEQFF.

The chain is built from TRBV28 and TRBJ1-2, with D uncertain. The CDR3 sequence is 13 residues long. V was pared by 7 bases and J by 4 bases, with 13 bases between. The germline CDR1 and CDR2 sequences are MDHEN and SYDVKM. CDR3 coding DNA: TGTGCCAGCACCTCCGGGTTGGCCTATGGCTACACCTTC. It translates to CASTSGLAYGYTF.

This clone occurred once. This chain uses TRBV2 with TRBJ2-6; no firm D call. With 2 bases removed from V and 1 base from J, the gap between germline ends came to 6 bases. The CDR3 covers 15 residues. Germline V CDR1 and CDR2: SNHLY, FYNNEI. The CDR3 DNA is TGTGCCAGCAGTGAAATGGGATCTGGGGCCAACGTCCTGACTTTC. Translated, it gives CASSEMGSGANVLTF. The variable domain in full, completed from reference TRBV2 and TRBJ2-6, reads EPEVTQTPSHQVTQMGQEVILRCVPISNHLYFYWYRQILGQKVEFLVSFYNNEISEKSEIFDDQFSVERPDGSNFTLKIRSTKLEDSAMYFCASSEMGSGANVLTFGAGSRLTVL.

V gene TRBV10-3 combines with J gene TRBJ1-2, with a possible D match to TRBD1 (6 bases). The germline CDR1 and CDR2 sequences are ENHRY and SYGVKD. This CDR3 is 14 amino acids long. The V end was cut by 5 bases, the J end by 8 bases, with 18 bases between. The CDR3 sequence is CAISTPNRDWGYTF. CDR3 DNA sequence: TGTGCCATCAGTACACCAAACAGGGATTGGGGCTACACCTTC.

The chain uses TRBV11-2 and TRBJ1-4; no definite D call. The V gene lost 3 bases and the J gene lost 4 bases, with 9 bases spanning the gap. The germline gives CDR1 SGHAT, CDR2 FQNNGV. This CDR3 has 14 amino acids. CDR3 sequence: CASSLGRGNEKLFF. CDR3 coding DNA: TGTGCCAGCAGCTTGGGCCGGGGTAATGAAAAACTGTTTTTT.

This clone was seen once. The rearrangement joins TRBV20-1 to TRBJ1-5, with 10 bases aligning to TRBD1. The junction had 6 bases not matched to a gene; V was cut back by 3 bases and J by 1 base. Germline assignment: CDR1 DFQATT and CDR2 SNEGSKA (reference sequence). CDR3 length: 16 amino acids. The CDR3 loop reads CSASVETGGSNQPQHF. The CDR3 DNA sequence: TGCAGTGCTAGTGTCGAGACAGGGGGCAGCAATCAGCCCCAGCATTTT.

This rearrangement joins TRBV7-9 to TRBJ2-2; 7 nucleotides align to TRBD1. The CDR3 totals 14 residues. CDR1 SEHNR and CDR2 FQNEAQ come from the germline V gene (reference sequence). Trimming took 5 bases from V and 6 from J; bases not matched to a gene: 6. The CDR3 reads CASSLSTGAGELFF. In DNA, the CDR3 is TGTGCCAGCAGCCTCTCTACAGGGGCCGGGGAGCTGTTTTTT.